A single sample gave rise to the 8 T cell receptor beta chains below, sequenced in a study of T cells in tuberculosis. Profiling relied on immunoSEQ multiplex PCR, and the TCRdb table lists in-frame clones only, not all of them. The sample lists 30,000 to 35,000 clones, 91% seen once, with over 2% in the top ten. Sequenced: PBMCs. These receptors originate from a donor between 10 and 35 years old with latent tuberculosis or without tuberculosis infection.

V is TRBV9 and J is TRBJ2-7; TRBD2 agrees at 14 bases. CDR3 length: 16 residues. J lost 4 bases, V lost 7 bases, and 10 bases had no gene match. Germline V lookup: CDR1 SGDLS, CDR2 YYNGEE. Here the CDR3 DNA reads TGTGCCAGCTCGGGACTAGCGGGAGCAAGAATATACGAGCAGTACTTC. Amino acid sequence: CASSGLAGARIYEQYF.

The chain carries TRBV18 and TRBJ1-1; TRBD1 matches 9 bases. J gave up 3 bases and V 3 bases, and 2 bases lay outside the gene matches. The CDR3 covers 14 residues. Germline lookup yields CDR1 KGHSH and CDR2 LQKENI. CDR3 bases: TGTGCCAGCTCACCGGGACAGGGATACACTGAAGCTTTCTTT. Protein: CASSPGQGYTEAFF. Supplemented by reference TRBV18 and TRBJ1-1, the full variable domain reads NAGVMQNPRHLVRRRGQEARLRCSPMKGHSHVYWYRQLPEEGLKFMVYLQKENIIDESGMPKERFSAEFPKEGPSILRIQQVVRGDSAAYFCASSPGQGYTEAFFGQGTRLTVV.

This clone is a singleton in its sample. V is TRBV9 and J is TRBJ1-5; a possible D gene is TRBD1 (6 bases). This CDR3 is built from 16 residues. The germline CDR1 and CDR2 sequences are SGDLS and YYNGEE. V gave up 4 bases and J gave up 2 bases, with 16 bases separating them. CDR3 sequence (DNA): TGTGCCAGCAGCCCTACAGGGATTGGGGGCAATCAGCCCCAGCATTTT. Protein sequence: CASSPTGIGGNQPQHF. Full variable domain (remainder filled in from reference TRBV9 and TRBJ1-5): DSGVTQTPKHLITATGQRVTLRCSPRSGDLSVYWYQQSLDQGLQFLIQYYNGEERAKGNILERFSAQQFPDLHSELNLSSLELGDSALYFCASSPTGIGGNQPQHFGDGTRLSIL.

In DNA form, the CDR3 reads TGTGCCAGCAATATGGGACAGCTGAACACTGAAGCTTTCTTT. Translation gives CASNMGQLNTEAFF. This chain links TRBV27 with TRBJ1-1; 7 nucleotides agree with TRBD1. There are 14 residues in the CDR3. In germline, CDR1 is MNHEY, CDR2 SMNVEV (reference sequence). V was pared by 7 bases and J by 0 bases, with 5 bases of the junction left unmatched.

The genes are TRBV5-1 and TRBJ2-7, with 9 bases that match TRBD2. CDR1 is SGHRS and CDR2 is YFSETQ in the germline V gene. CDR3 length: 15 amino acids. J lost 3 bases, V lost 4 bases, and 8 bases had no gene match. CDR3 protein: CASSGALAGLYEQYF. The CDR3 DNA reads as TGCGCCAGCAGCGGGGCCCTAGCGGGACTCTACGAGCAGTACTTC.

The rearrangement uses TRBV7-2 and TRBJ2-7, with a tentative D call TRBD2 (6 bases). Germline CDR1 reads SGHTA; CDR2 reads FQGNSA. The CDR3 length is 16 residues. Trimming removed 1 base from V and 0 bases from J, with 13 bases in between. The CDR3 nucleotides read TGTGCCAGCAGCTTAGTTTGGGCGGGACCCTCCTACGAGCAGTACTTC. Protein sequence: CASSLVWAGPSYEQYF.

This chain uses TRBV28 with TRBJ1-5; possibly TRBD1 for D (6 bases). The CDR3 extends over 17 amino acids. V lost 3 bases to trimming and J lost 6 bases, with 21 bases between them. The germline V gene encodes CDR1 MDHEN and CDR2 SYDVKM. This CDR3 is CASSFYPQTGPIQPQHF. CDR3 bases: TGTGCCAGCAGTTTTTATCCCCAGACAGGACCCATTCAGCCCCAGCATTTT.

This chain connects TRBV10-1 to TRBJ2-1; weak D call: TRBD2 (6 bases). The CDR3 sequence is 13 residues long. Germline CDR1 WNHNN, CDR2 SYGVQD (reference sequence). Trimming took 7 bases from V and 5 from J, leaving 12 bases between them. In DNA, the CDR3 is TGCGCCAGCAAAAAAATAGCGGACAATGAGCAGTTCTTC. Its protein product is CASKKIADNEQFF.